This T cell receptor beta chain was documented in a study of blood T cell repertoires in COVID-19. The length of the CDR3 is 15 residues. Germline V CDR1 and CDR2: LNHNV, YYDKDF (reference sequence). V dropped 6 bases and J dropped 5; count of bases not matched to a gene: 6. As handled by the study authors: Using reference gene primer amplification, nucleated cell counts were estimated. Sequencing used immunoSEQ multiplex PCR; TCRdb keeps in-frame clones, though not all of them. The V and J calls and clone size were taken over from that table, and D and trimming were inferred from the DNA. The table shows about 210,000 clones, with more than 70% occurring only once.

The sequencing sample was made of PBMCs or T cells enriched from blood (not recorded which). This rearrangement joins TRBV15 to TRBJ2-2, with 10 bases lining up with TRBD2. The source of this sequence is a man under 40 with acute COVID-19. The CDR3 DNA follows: TGTGCCACCAGGAAAGCGGGGGGGCCTACCGGGGAGCTGTTTTTT. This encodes CATRKAGGPTGELFF.